This is a list of T cell receptor beta chains from one sample in a study of T-cell reconstitution after alpha-beta-depleted transplantation in children. MiXCR, run by TCRdb on the PCR reads, gives a single entry per CDR3 protein. The sample yields fewer than 700,000 distinct CDR3 sequences, more than 20% seen once. Material: PBMCs, mostly from graft donor cells, obtained 360 days after TCRalphabeta/CD19-depleted stem cell transplant. The receptors derive from a boy younger than two who had a stem cell transplant for acute myeloid leukemia, so the T cells may come from the graft donor. Both conserved end residues are part of each CDR3. D genes are given only for firm matches. Some rows have no size entry. The others give once, few or many, or a class for an expanded clone.

.	many	TRBV7-3	TRBJ2-3	TGTGCCAGCAGCATCGTACTAGCCCCCCCCACAGATACGCAGTATTTT	CASSIVLAPPTDTQYF
TRBD1	.	TRBV6-1	TRBJ1-1	TGTGCCAGCCGAAAGTTCCTGACAGGGAAGAACACTGAAGCTTTCTTT	CASRKFLTGKNTEAFF
TRBD1	.	TRBV6-1	TRBJ1-2	TGTGCCAGCGGGACAGCCTCTAACTATGGCTACACCTTC	CASGTASNYGYTF
.	.	TRBV7-9	TRBJ1-6	TGTGCCAGCAGCTTAGACAGAGCTGGGAATTCACCCCTCCACTTT	CASSLDRAGNSPLHF
.	few	TRBV11-2	TRBJ2-2	TGTGCCAGCAGCTTAGATAGAAGGGACAAACACACCGGGGAGCTGTTTTTT	CASSLDRRDKHTGELFF
.	many	TRBV15	TRBJ2-2	TGTGCCACCAGCGAGGGGACAAATACCGGGGAGCTGTTTTTT	CATSEGTNTGELFF
.	few	TRBV20-1	TRBJ1-1	TGCAGCCCAGGAGGGACAACGAACACTGAAGCTTTCTTT	CSPGGTTNTEAFF
.	many	TRBV6-5	TRBJ1-1	TGTGCCAGCAGTTACTACTGGGGGAACACTGAAGCTTTCTTT	CASSYYWGNTEAFF
.	.	TRBV9	TRBJ2-1	TGTGCCAGCACTCGGGACCCGAGCTCCTACAATGAGCAGTTCTTC	CASTRDPSSYNEQFF
.	few	TRBV4-1	TRBJ2-5	TGCGCCAGCAGCCAAGATGGCGTGGCCCAGTACTTC	CASSQDGVAQYF
.	.	TRBV6-2/TRBV6-3	TRBJ1-5	TGTGCCAGCGCAACGGACGGAAGCAATCAGCCCCAGCATTTT	CASATDGSNQPQHF
.	many	TRBV12-3/TRBV12-4	TRBJ2-2	TGTGCCAGCAGCCTACCAAGTTCCGGGGAGCTGTTTTTT	CASSLPSSGELFF
.	.	TRBV28	TRBJ1-2	TGTGCCAGCAGCCAAGGGTGGAAGTATGGCTACACCTTC	CASSQGWKYGYTF
TRBD2	many	TRBV27	TRBJ2-3	TGTGCCAGCAGACCGGGACTACGGTTGGATACGCAGTATTTT	CASRPGLRLDTQYF
.	.	TRBV4-1	TRBJ2-2	TGCGCCAGCAGCCAGCAGCAGGTACCCGGGGAGCTGTTTTTT	CASSQQQVPGELFF
TRBD1	.	TRBV24-1	TRBJ2-5	TGTGCCACCAGTGATTTTGATAACAGGGGTCTACAAGAGACCCAGTACTTC	CATSDFDNRGLQETQYF
TRBD2	many	TRBV20-1	TRBJ2-1	TGCAGTGCTAGAGATCCGAGGACTAGCGGGGGAGACAATGAGCAGTTCTTC	CSARDPRTSGGDNEQFF
.	few	TRBV10-1	TRBJ2-3	TGCGCCAGCAGTGAGTCGCTAGCGCGCAGCACAGATACGCAGTATTTT	CASSESLARSTDTQYF
.	few	TRBV28	TRBJ2-1	TGTGCCAGCAGTCCTCCGGTAGATTGGGCCAATGAGCAGTTCTTC	CASSPPVDWANEQFF
.	.	TRBV20-1	TRBJ2-7	TGCAGTGCTAACCCTAGACCCCACGAGCAGTACTTC	CSANPRPHEQYF
.	few	TRBV2	TRBJ2-1	TGTGCCAGCAGTGGCGGATCAGCCCATGAGCAGTTCTTC	CASSGGSAHEQFF
TRBD1	few	TRBV28	TRBJ1-4	TGTGCCAGCAGTTCTACAGGGGCAGGGGGTATGTTAAGGGAAAAACTGTTTTTT	CASSSTGAGGMLREKLFF
.	many	TRBV27	TRBJ2-7	TGTGCCAGCAGTGACAGGCAGTCCCTAACCGAGCAGTACTTC	CASSDRQSLTEQYF
.	.	TRBV28	TRBJ1-5	TGTGCCAGCAGACCTCTTACAGATAGCAATCAGCCCCAGCATTTT	CASRPLTDSNQPQHF
.	.	TRBV5-1	TRBJ2-3	TGCGCCAGCAGCTTGGAGGTCGTCACAGATACGCAGTATTTT	CASSLEVVTDTQYF